The sequence of this T cell receptor (beta chain) was determined in a study of human T cells and chemical hapten exposure. The time point is: patch test 2, 6 weeks after DPC sensitization. As for treatment: therapeutic diphenylcyclopropenone sensitization with weekly scalp DPC. This clonotype was observed at least ten times. Its antigen is currently unknown. Points from the study as a whole: Sensitizing with DPC caused no change in TCRs above 1 in 1000 frequency.

TCRdb used MiXCR to reprocess the RACE reads, holding one entry per CDR3 protein. Of about 100,000 distinct CDR3 sequences in the sample, about 10% were seen once. From germline, CDR1 is SEHNR and CDR2 FQNEAQ (reference sequence). V was pared by 1 base and J by 6 bases, with 13 bases between. This CDR3 is built from 15 residues. Sequencing was performed on whole blood, taken in connection with sensitization to the hapten diphenylcyclopropenone (DPC). The TCR sequence derives from a woman in her forties with alopecia areata. Some clones in this sample may be carry-over from other donors' samples. The J gene is TRBJ2-1, the V gene TRBV7-9, with a tentative D call TRBD2 (5 bases). The DNA of the CDR3 is TGTGCCAGCAGCTTAGTGCTTGGAGGAGGCAATGAGCAGTTCTTC. Translating gives CASSLVLGGGNEQFF.